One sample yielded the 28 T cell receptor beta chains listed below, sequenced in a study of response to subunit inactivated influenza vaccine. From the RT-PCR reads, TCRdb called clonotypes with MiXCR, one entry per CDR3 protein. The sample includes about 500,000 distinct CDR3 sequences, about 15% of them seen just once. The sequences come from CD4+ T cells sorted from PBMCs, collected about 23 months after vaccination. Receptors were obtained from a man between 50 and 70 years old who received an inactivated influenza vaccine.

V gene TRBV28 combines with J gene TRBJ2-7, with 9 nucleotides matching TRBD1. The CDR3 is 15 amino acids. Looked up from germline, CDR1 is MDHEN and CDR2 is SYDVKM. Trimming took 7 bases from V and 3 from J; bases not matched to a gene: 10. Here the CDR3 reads CASNTQGQGNYEQYF. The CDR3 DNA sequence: TGTGCCAGCAACACGCAAGGACAGGGGAACTACGAGCAGTACTTC.

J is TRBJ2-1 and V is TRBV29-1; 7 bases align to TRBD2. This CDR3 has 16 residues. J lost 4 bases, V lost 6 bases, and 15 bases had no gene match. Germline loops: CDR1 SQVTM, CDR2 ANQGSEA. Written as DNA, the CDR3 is TGCAGCGTCCGAAGGTCCAGCGGCGGGAGATACAATGAGCAGTTCTTC. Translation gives CSVRRSSGGRYNEQFF.

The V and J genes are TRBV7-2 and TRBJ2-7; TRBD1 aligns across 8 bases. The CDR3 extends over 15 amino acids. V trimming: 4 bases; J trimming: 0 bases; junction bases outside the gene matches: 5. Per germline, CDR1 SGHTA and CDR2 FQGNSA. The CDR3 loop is CASSSRTGNSYEQYF. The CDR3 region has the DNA TGTGCCAGCAGCTCCCGGACAGGGAACTCCTACGAGCAGTACTTC.

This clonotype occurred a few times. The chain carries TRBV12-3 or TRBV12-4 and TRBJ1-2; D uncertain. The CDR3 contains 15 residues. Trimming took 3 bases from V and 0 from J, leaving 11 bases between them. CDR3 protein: CASSFTGAPNYGYTF. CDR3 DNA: TGTGCCAGCAGTTTTACTGGTGCTCCTAACTATGGCTACACCTTC.

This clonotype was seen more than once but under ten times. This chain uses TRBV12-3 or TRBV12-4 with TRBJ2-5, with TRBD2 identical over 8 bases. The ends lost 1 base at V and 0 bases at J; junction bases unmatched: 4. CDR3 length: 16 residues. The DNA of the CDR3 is TGTGCCAGCAGTTTAGAACTAGCGGCGAACCAAGAGACCCAGTACTTC. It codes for CASSLELAANQETQYF.

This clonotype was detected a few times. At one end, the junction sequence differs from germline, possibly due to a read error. CDR3 DNA sequence: TGCAGAGTTGGGACTAGCGGTAACAATGAGCAGTTCTTC. It encodes CRVGTSGNNEQFF. The genes are TRBV29-1 and TRBJ2-1; 11 positions match TRBD2. Germline V gene lookup returns CDR1 SQVTM and CDR2 ANQGSEA. The CDR3 is 13 residues long.

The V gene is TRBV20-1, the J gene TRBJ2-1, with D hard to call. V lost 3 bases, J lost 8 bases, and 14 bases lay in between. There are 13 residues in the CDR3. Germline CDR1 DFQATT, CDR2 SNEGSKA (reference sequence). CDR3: CSASSVVSHEQFF. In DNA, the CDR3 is TGCAGTGCTAGTTCGGTAGTGAGCCATGAGCAGTTCTTC.

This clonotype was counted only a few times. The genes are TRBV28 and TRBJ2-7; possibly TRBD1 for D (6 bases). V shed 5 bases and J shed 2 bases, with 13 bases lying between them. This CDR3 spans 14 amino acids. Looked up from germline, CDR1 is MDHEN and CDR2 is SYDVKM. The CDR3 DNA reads TGTGCCAGCAGTCCTCCAGGGGAACCCTACGAGCAGTACTTC. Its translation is CASSPPGEPYEQYF.

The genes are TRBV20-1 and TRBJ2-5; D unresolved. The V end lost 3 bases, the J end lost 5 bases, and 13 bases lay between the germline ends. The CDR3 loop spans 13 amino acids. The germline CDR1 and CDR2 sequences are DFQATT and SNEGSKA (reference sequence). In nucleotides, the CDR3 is TGCAGTGCTAGCCGGCACTCCAGGGAGACCCAGTACTTC. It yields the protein CSASRHSRETQYF.

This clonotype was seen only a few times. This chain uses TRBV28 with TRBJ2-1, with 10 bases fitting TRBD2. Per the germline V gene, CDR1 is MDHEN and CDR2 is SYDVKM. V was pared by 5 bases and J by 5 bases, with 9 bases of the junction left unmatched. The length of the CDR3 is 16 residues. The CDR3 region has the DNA TGTGCCAGCAGTCTTGCCGGGACTAGCGTTCACAATGAGCAGTTCTTC. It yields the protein CASSLAGTSVHNEQFF.

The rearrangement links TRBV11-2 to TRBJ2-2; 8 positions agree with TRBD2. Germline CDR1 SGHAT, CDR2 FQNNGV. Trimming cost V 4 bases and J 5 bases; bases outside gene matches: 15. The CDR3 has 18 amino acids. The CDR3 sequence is CASSSSGASGFGTGELFF. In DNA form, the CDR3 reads TGTGCCAGCAGCTCCTCGGGGGCTAGCGGGTTCGGAACCGGGGAGCTGTTTTTT.

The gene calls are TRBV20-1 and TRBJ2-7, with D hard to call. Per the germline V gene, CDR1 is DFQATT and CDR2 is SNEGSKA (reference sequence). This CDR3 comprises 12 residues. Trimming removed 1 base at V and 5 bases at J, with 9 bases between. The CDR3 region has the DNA TGCAGTGCTAGAGTACAGAGGAACGAGCAGTACTTC. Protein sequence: CSARVQRNEQYF.

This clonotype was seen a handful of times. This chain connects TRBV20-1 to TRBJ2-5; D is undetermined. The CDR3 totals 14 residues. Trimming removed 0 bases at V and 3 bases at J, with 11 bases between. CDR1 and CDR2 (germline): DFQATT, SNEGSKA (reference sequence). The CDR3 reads CSARDFAGKETQYF. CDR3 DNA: TGCAGTGCTAGAGATTTTGCAGGAAAAGAGACCCAGTACTTC.

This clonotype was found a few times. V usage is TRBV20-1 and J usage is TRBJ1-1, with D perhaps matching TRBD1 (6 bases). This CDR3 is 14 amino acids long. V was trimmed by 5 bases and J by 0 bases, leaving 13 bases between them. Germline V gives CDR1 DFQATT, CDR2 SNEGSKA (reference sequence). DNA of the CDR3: TGCAGTGCTTTGACAGGCTCTATGAACACTGAAGCTTTCTTT. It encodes CSALTGSMNTEAFF.

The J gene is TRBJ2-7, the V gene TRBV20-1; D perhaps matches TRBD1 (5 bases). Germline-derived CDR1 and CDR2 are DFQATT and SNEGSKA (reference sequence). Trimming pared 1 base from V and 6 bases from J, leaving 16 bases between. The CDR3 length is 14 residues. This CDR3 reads CSARADNQGTEQYF. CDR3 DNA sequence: TGCAGTGCTAGAGCCGACAACCAGGGTACCGAGCAGTACTTC.

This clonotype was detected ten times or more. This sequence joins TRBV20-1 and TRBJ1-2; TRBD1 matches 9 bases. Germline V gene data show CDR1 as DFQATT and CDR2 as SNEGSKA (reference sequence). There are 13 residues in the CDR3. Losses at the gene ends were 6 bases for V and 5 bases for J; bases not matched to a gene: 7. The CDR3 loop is CSAATGGGYGYTF. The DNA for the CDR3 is TGCAGTGCAGCAACAGGGGGCGGGTATGGCTACACCTTC.

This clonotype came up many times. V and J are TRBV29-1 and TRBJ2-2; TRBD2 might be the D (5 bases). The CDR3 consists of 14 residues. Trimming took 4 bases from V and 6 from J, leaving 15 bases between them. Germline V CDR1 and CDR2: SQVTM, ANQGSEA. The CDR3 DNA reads TGCAGCGTTGCTCCTAGCTCTTCGTCCGGGGAGCTGTTTTTT. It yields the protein CSVAPSSSSGELFF.

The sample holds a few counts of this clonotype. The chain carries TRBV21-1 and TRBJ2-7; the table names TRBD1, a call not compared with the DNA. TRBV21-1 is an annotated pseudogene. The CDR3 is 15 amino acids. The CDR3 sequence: CASSLPGTGIYEQYF. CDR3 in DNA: TGTGCCAGCAGCCTCCCCGGGACAGGGATATACGAGCAGTACTTC.

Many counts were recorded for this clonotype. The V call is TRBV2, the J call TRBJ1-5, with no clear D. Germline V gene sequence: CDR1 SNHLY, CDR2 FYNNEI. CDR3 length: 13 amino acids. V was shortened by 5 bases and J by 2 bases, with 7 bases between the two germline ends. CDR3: CASSSEGNQPQHF. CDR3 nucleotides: TGTGCCAGCAGTTCAGAGGGCAATCAGCCCCAGCATTTT.

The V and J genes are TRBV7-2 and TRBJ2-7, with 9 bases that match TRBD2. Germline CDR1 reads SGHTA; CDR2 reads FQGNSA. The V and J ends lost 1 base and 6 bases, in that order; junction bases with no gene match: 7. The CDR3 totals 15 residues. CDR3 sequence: CASSLGPGLAVEQYF. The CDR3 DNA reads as TGTGCCAGCAGCTTAGGCCCGGGACTAGCAGTCGAGCAGTACTTC.

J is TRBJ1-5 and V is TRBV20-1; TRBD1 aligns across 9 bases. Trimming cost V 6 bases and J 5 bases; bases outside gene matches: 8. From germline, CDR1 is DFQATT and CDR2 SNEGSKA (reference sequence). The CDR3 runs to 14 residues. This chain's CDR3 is CSASTGTGYQPQHF. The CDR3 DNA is TGCAGTGCGAGTACCGGGACAGGGTATCAGCCCCAGCATTTT.

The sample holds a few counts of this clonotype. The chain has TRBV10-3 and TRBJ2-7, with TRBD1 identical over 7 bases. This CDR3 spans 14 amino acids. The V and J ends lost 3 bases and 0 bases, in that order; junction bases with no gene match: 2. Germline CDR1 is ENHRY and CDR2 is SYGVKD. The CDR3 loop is CAISEGGFSYEQYF. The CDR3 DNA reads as TGTGCCATCAGTGAAGGGGGCTTCTCCTACGAGCAGTACTTC.

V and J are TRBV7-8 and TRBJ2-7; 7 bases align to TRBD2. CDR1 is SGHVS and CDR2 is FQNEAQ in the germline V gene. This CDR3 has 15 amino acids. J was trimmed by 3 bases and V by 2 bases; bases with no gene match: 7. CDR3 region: CASSLSGTIGYEQYF. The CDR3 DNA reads TGTGCCAGCAGCTTATCAGGGACTATCGGCTACGAGCAGTACTTC. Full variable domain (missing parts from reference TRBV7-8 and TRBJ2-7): GAGVSQSPRYKVAKRGQDVALRCDPISGHVSLFWYQQALGQGPEFLTYFQNEAQLDKSGLPSDRFFAERPEGSVSTLKIQRTQQEDSAVYLCASSLSGTIGYEQYFGPGTRLTVT.

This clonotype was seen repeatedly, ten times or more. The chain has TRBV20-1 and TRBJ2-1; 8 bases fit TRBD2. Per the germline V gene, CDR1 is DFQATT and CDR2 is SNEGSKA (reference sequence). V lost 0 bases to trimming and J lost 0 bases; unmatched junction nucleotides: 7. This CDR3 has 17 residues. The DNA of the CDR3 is TGCAGTGCTAGAGATCTAAGGCGGGGGGTCTCCTACAATGAGCAGTTCTTC. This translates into CSARDLRRGVSYNEQFF.

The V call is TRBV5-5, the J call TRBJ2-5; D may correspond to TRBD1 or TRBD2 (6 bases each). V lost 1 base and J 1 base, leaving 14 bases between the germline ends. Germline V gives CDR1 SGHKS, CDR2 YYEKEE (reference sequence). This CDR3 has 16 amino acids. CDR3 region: CASSLNPGAVQETQYF. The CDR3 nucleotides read TGTGCCAGCAGCTTGAACCCGGGGGCAGTCCAAGAGACCCAGTACTTC.

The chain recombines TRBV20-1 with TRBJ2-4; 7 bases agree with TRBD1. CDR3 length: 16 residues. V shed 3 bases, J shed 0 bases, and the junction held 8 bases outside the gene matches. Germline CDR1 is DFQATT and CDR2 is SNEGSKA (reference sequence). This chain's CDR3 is CSASNAQGLAKNIQYF. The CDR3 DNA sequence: TGCAGTGCTAGTAACGCACAGGGGCTAGCCAAAAACATTCAGTACTTC.

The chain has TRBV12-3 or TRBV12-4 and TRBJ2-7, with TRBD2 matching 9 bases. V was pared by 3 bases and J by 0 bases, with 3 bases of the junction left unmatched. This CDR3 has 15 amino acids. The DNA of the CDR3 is TGTGCCAGCAGTTTTCTAGCGGGGAGCTCCTACGAGCAGTACTTC. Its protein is CASSFLAGSSYEQYF.

CDR3 nucleotide sequence: TGTGCCAGCAGTGACGGCGGGACTAGTATAGATGAGCAGTTCTTC. Its protein is CASSDGGTSIDEQFF. The rearrangement links TRBV6-4 to TRBJ2-1, with 8 bases aligning to TRBD2. Trimming at V came to 2 bases and at J to 8 bases, leaving 8 bases not matched to a gene. The length of the CDR3 is 15 residues. From germline, CDR1 is MRHNA and CDR2 SNTAGT.